Following are 13 T cell receptor beta chains from one sample sequenced in a study of blood T cell repertoires in COVID-19. The repertoire was sequenced with immunoSEQ multiplex PCR; TCRdb's copy has only in-frame clones and lacks some. The repertoire holds about 180,000 clones, approximately 87% seen once, with about a fifth in the top ten. The sample comprised peripheral blood. These TCRs come from a man aged 65 to 79 with active or convalescent COVID-19.

The chain couples TRBV3-1 (or the pseudogene TRBV3-2) to TRBJ1-2; no clear D gene. V lost 2 bases and J 2 bases, leaving 9 bases between the germline ends. Per germline, CDR1 LGHDT and CDR2 YNNKEL (reference sequence). There are 14 residues in the CDR3. As DNA, the CDR3 is TGTGCCAGCAGCCAAATTGCCGGGAACTATGGCTACACCTTC. As protein: CASSQIAGNYGYTF.

The CDR3 sequence is CASSQGLMSNQPQHF. CDR3 bases: TGTGCCAGCAGCCAAGGGCTCATGAGCAATCAGCCCCAGCATTTT. The chain joins TRBV3-1 (or the pseudogene TRBV3-2) to TRBJ1-5, with no clear D. Trimming took 1 base from V and 1 from J, leaving 8 bases between them. The CDR3 consists of 15 residues. From germline, CDR1 is LGHDT and CDR2 YNNKEL (reference sequence).

The chain has TRBV19 and TRBJ2-3, with D hard to call. V lost 3 bases to trimming and J lost 2 bases, with 15 bases between them. The CDR3 loop spans 16 amino acids. CDR1 and CDR2 from the germline V gene are LNHDA and SQIVND (reference sequence). The CDR3 nucleotides are TGTGCCAGTAGTATTAGTCCCACCGATTACACAGATACGCAGTATTTT. It is translated as CASSISPTDYTDTQYF.

Here the CDR3 DNA reads TGTGCCAGCAGCTTAGAGGCAGACTACTCTGGAAACACCATATATTTT. It codes for CASSLEADYSGNTIYF. This chain uses TRBV7-2 with TRBJ1-3; no firm D call. Germline lookup yields CDR1 SGHTA and CDR2 FQGNSA. This CDR3 is 16 amino acids long. With 1 base removed from V and 0 bases from J, the gap between germline ends came to 10 bases.

The chain links TRBV5-1 to TRBJ2-7; a weak D match, TRBD1 (5 bases). The CDR3 is 15 residues long. Germline loops: CDR1 SGHRS, CDR2 YFSETQ. Trimming shortened V by 0 bases and J by 5 bases, and 15 bases separated the two germline ends. DNA for the CDR3: TGCGCCAGCAGCTTGGTTGGGGCTGGGGCGGACGAGCAGTACTTC. Protein product: CASSLVGAGADEQYF.

V usage is TRBV7-2 and J usage is TRBJ1-1; 9 bases agree with TRBD1. V shed 5 bases and J 4 bases; nucleotides not matched to a gene: 5. The CDR3 has 14 residues. Germline V gene data show CDR1 as SGHTA and CDR2 as FQGNSA. The CDR3 loop reads CASSLGTGSTEAFF. The CDR3 coding sequence is TGTGCCAGCAGCCTAGGGACAGGGTCCACTGAAGCTTTCTTT.

This clone came up a few times. The chain employs TRBV20-1 and TRBJ2-7; D unresolved. The CDR3 sequence is 11 residues long. CDR1 DFQATT and CDR2 SNEGSKA come from the germline V gene (reference sequence). V shed 3 bases and J shed 6 bases, with 9 bases lying between them. The chain's CDR3 is CSASLPGEQYF. CDR3 bases: TGCAGTGCTAGCCTTCCGGGCGAGCAGTACTTC.

This clone was seen only a few times. The chain has TRBV24-1 and TRBJ1-5, with a tentative D call TRBD1 (6 bases). V was trimmed by 5 bases and J by 6 bases, leaving 10 bases between them. The length of the CDR3 is 13 residues. Germline loops: CDR1 KGHDR, CDR2 SFDVKD. CDR3 region: CATSGPGVQPQHF. DNA of the CDR3: TGTGCCACCAGTGGGCCAGGGGTTCAGCCCCAGCATTTT.

The chain recombines TRBV19 with TRBJ1-2; D unresolved. Germline values: CDR1 LNHDA, CDR2 SQIVND (reference sequence). CDR3 length: 16 amino acids. Trimming took off 5 bases at V and 0 bases at J, with 16 bases between the two ends. The CDR3 nucleotides are TGTGCCAGTAGTGGCTTGACAAGAACAGCTAACTATGGCTACACCTTC. Protein sequence: CASSGLTRTANYGYTF.

V usage is TRBV15 and J usage is TRBJ1-1; D ambiguous. Germline V gene lookup returns CDR1 LNHNV and CDR2 YYDKDF (reference sequence). Trimming left V 0 bases short and J 8 bases short, with 7 bases between. The CDR3 sequence is 12 residues long. The CDR3 DNA is TGTGCCACCAGCAGAGATACAACCGAAGCTTTCTTT. Amino acid sequence: CATSRDTTEAFF. The full variable domain, completed using reference TRBV15 and TRBJ1-1, is DAMVIQNPRYQVTQFGKPVTLSCSQTLNHNVMYWYQQKSSQAPKLLFHYYDKDFNNEADTPDNFQSRRPNTSFCFLDIRSPGLGDTAMYLCATSRDTTEAFFGQGTRLTVV.

This chain joins TRBV5-1 and TRBJ1-5, with 7 bases fitting TRBD1. In germline, CDR1 is SGHRS, CDR2 YFSETQ. This CDR3 is built from 15 residues. V lost 3 bases to trimming and J lost 1 base; unmatched junction nucleotides: 4. The CDR3 coding sequence is TGCGCCAGCAGCTCCGAGGGACAGAGCAATCAGCCCCAGCATTTT. Encoded protein: CASSSEGQSNQPQHF.

The chain carries TRBV28 and TRBJ2-5; 11 bases fit TRBD1. CDR3 size: 17 residues. The germline V gene has CDR1 MDHEN and CDR2 SYDVKM. V lost 6 bases, J lost 1 base, and 10 bases stayed unmatched. CDR3 amino acids: CASSSSIGTGGQETQYF. The CDR3 bases are TGTGCCAGCAGCTCCTCGATCGGGACAGGGGGCCAAGAGACCCAGTACTTC. Variable domain in full (rest from reference TRBV28 and TRBJ2-5): DVKVTQSSRYLVKRTGEKVFLECVQDMDHENMFWYRQDPGLGLRLIYFSYDVKMKEKGDIPEGYSVSREKKERFSLILESASTNQTSMYLCASSSSIGTGGQETQYFGPGTRLLVL.

The CDR3 DNA is TGTGCCTGGGCCCCCGGAGACAATCAGCCCCAGCATTTT. Translated: CAWAPGDNQPQHF. V usage is TRBV30 and J usage is TRBJ1-5; D remains ambiguous. The CDR3 is 13 amino acids. The germline V gene has CDR1 GTSNPN and CDR2 SVGIG (reference sequence). Trimming stripped 5 bases from V and 3 bases from J, with 11 bases between.